Below are 30 T cell receptor beta chains sequenced from a single sample in a study of T-cell memory formation after mild COVID-19. TCRdb processed the 5' RACE reads anew with MiXCR; each CDR3 protein has one entry. The sample gives hundreds of thousands of distinct CDR3 sequences, approximately 15% of which show up once; 20% to 25% is in the top ten. Material for sequencing was PBMCs or a T cell subset sorted from them (not recorded which). The origin of the receptors is a man aged 18 to 29 who had mild COVID-19 (a few samples of this study predate the infection). Cell type and time point are not known.

In this sample, this clonotype turned up many times. This sequence joins TRBV7-2 and TRBJ2-5; unclear D gene. Germline V gene sequence: CDR1 SGHTA, CDR2 FQGNSA. CDR3 length: 13 amino acids. Trimming cost V 1 base and J 5 bases, with 8 bases left between them. In nucleotides, the CDR3 is TGTGCCAGCAGCTTAGGAGCCGGGGAGACCCAGTACTTC. This codes for CASSLGAGETQYF.

This clonotype has a count of ten or more. This chain connects TRBV7-7 to TRBJ2-3; 11 positions agree with TRBD2. This CDR3 contains 16 residues. Germline V gene data show CDR1 as SSHAT and CDR2 as FNYEAQ (reference sequence). The trim removed 4 bases at V and 1 base at J, leaving 4 bases unmatched. CDR3 sequence: CASSSSGGPGTDTQYF. In DNA, the CDR3 is TGTGCCAGCAGCTCTAGCGGGGGGCCGGGCACAGATACGCAGTATTTT. The full variable domain, with the rest looked up from reference TRBV7-7 and TRBJ2-3, is GAGVSQSPRYKVTKRGQDVTLRCDPISSHATLYWYQQALGQGPEFLTYFNYEAQPDKSGLPSDRFSAERPEGSISTLTIQRTEQRDSAMYRCASSSSGGPGTDTQYFGPGTRLTVL.

The chain has TRBV12-3 or TRBV12-4 and TRBJ2-5, with D maybe TRBD2 (5 bases). CDR3 length: 13 amino acids. Trimming took off 6 bases at V and 4 bases at J, with 12 bases between the two ends. This CDR3 reads CASRSSSAETQYF. CDR3 nucleotides: TGTGCCAGCAGATCCAGTAGCGCAGAGACCCAGTACTTC.

This clonotype was found once. The genes are TRBV7-9 and TRBJ1-4; TRBD1 agrees at 8 bases. After removal of 5 bases from V and 6 bases from J, the junction contained 11 bases not matched to a gene. The germline gives CDR1 SEHNR, CDR2 FQNEAQ (reference sequence). This CDR3 has 16 residues. CDR3 bases: TGTGCCAGCAGCCACTCTCTGGGGACAGGAGATGAAAAACTGTTTTTT. Translated, it gives CASSHSLGTGDEKLFF.

Only a few counts were recorded for this clonotype. This chain joins TRBV7-2 and TRBJ1-2, with D unresolved. The length of the CDR3 is 15 residues. The ends were cut back, 6 bases at V and 4 bases at J, with 18 bases in the middle. Germline V gives CDR1 SGHTA, CDR2 FQGNSA. CDR3 nucleotide sequence: TGTGCCAGCAGGCTGTTCTACGGAAATCTCTATGGCTACACCTTC. Translating it yields CASRLFYGNLYGYTF.

This clonotype was recorded a few times. This chain links TRBV12-3 or TRBV12-4 with TRBJ2-7; D might be TRBD1 (6 bases). The V and J ends lost 5 bases and 6 bases respectively, with 14 bases between them. The CDR3 sequence is 13 residues long. CDR3 in DNA: TGTGCCAGCAGTCCATACAGGGTTTCCGAGCAGTACTTC. Translated, it gives CASSPYRVSEQYF.

This clonotype was detected a few times. The chain is built from TRBV12-3 or TRBV12-4 and TRBJ1-5; no firm D call. The CDR3 is 13 amino acids. V lost 5 bases and J lost 7, with 12 bases in between. CDR3 DNA: TGTGCCAGCAGTCGCCGACCGGGGCAGCCCCAGCATTTT. It codes for CASSRRPGQPQHF.

In this sample, this clonotype turned up a few times. This rearrangement joins TRBV12-3 or TRBV12-4 to TRBJ1-2, with D unclear. This CDR3 contains 12 residues. V lost 6 bases to trimming and J lost 7 bases, with 12 bases between them. CDR3 bases: TGTGCCAGCAGCGAAACATGGGCTGGCTACACCTTC. Translated, it gives CASSETWAGYTF.

The V call is TRBV5-1, the J call TRBJ2-2; D is perhaps TRBD2 (5 bases). The V gene's germline CDR1 is SGHRS and CDR2 YFSETQ. V lost 0 bases, J lost 4 bases, and 7 bases lay in between. The CDR3 is 14 amino acids. CDR3 coding DNA: TGCGCCAGCAGCTTGGCCCTAGCCACCGGGGAGCTGTTTTTT. Protein product: CASSLALATGELFF.

The chain is built from TRBV12-3 or TRBV12-4 and TRBJ1-6; perhaps TRBD1 as D (5 bases). This CDR3 is built from 14 residues. Trimming took off 7 bases at V and 10 bases at J, with 17 bases between the two ends. Here the CDR3 reads CASTTGGILSPLHF. The DNA for the CDR3 is TGTGCCAGCACCACCGGGGGGATCCTCTCACCCCTCCACTTT.

This clonotype turned up a few times. This chain connects TRBV12-3 or TRBV12-4 to TRBJ1-1; 9 nucleotides match TRBD1. J lost 8 bases, V lost 6 bases, and 1 base had no gene match. This CDR3 is built from 11 residues. The CDR3 region has the DNA TGTGCCAGCAGGGGGACAGGGGAAGCTTTCTTT. This sequence encodes CASRGTGEAFF.

The chain is built from TRBV6-6 and TRBJ2-1; maybe TRBD1 (6 bases). V lost 0 bases and J 5 bases, leaving 14 bases between the germline ends. The germline V gene has CDR1 MNHNY and CDR2 SVGAGI (reference sequence). The CDR3 runs 16 residues. CDR3 region: CASSYSWLGGNNEQFF. The CDR3 bases are TGTGCCAGCAGTTACTCATGGTTAGGGGGAAACAATGAGCAGTTCTTC.

This clonotype was seen a few times. J is TRBJ1-1 and V is TRBV20-1; no firm D call. CDR1 and CDR2 (germline): DFQATT, SNEGSKA (reference sequence). This CDR3 region has 14 residues. V lost 3 bases, J lost 7 bases, and 18 bases lay in between. DNA of the CDR3: TGCAGTGCTAGGGAAAACTTAATAAGATATGAAGCTTTCTTT. Residues: CSARENLIRYEAFF.

This clonotype was counted at least ten times. J is TRBJ1-5 and V is TRBV6-2 or TRBV6-3, with 12 bases lining up with TRBD1. Germline trimming cut 1 base from V and 6 bases from J; bases unmatched to any gene: 4. The germline CDR1 and CDR2 sequences are MNHEY and SVGEGT. The CDR3 spans 16 residues. DNA of the CDR3: TGTGCCAGCAGTTACTACGGGACAGGGGGCCGTCAGCCCCAGCATTTT. Protein product: CASSYYGTGGRQPQHF.

The chain couples TRBV5-1 to TRBJ2-2; TRBD1 is a possible D gene (5 bases). The CDR3 has 18 amino acids. Germline values: CDR1 SGHRS, CDR2 YFSETQ. Trimming pared 1 base from V and 6 bases from J, leaving 22 bases between. Written as DNA, the CDR3 is TGCGCCAGCAGCTTGCAAGGCAGGGCAAGTCGTATGGCCGGGGAGCTGTTTTTT. Translation gives CASSLQGRASRMAGELFF.

The V call is TRBV6-6, the J call TRBJ2-6; D possibly corresponds to TRBD1 (6 bases). The CDR3 loop spans 15 amino acids. Trimming stripped 11 bases from V and 2 bases from J, with 16 bases between. The germline CDR1 and CDR2 sequences are MNHNY and SVGAGI (reference sequence). The CDR3 sequence is CACRTDLAGANVLTF. The CDR3 nucleotides are TGTGCCTGTAGGACAGACCTAGCTGGGGCCAACGTCCTGACTTTC.

This clonotype was picked up a small number of times. V and J are TRBV28 and TRBJ2-3; 7 bases line up with TRBD1. Trimming cost V 7 bases and J 4 bases; bases outside gene matches: 20. Germline assignment: CDR1 MDHEN and CDR2 SYDVKM. CDR3 size: 18 residues. DNA of the CDR3: TGTGCCAGCACACCCCTCGACAGGGCGGTTGAGGGGCCAGATACGCAGTATTTT. As protein: CASTPLDRAVEGPDTQYF.

V usage is TRBV20-1 and J usage is TRBJ1-1, with D possibly TRBD1 on 5 matching bases. This CDR3 spans 14 amino acids. Deletions cut 0 bases from V and 4 bases from J, with 12 bases between. Germline V gives CDR1 DFQATT, CDR2 SNEGSKA (reference sequence). DNA of the CDR3: TGCAGTGCTAGAGACGGGGGTCGGCGCACTGAAGCTTTCTTT. It encodes CSARDGGRRTEAFF.

Ten or more counts support this clonotype. The J gene is TRBJ2-2, the V gene TRBV7-6, with 8 bases aligning to TRBD2. The J segment lost 4 bases and the V segment lost 1 base, leaving 2 bases of the junction unmatched. CDR3 length: 15 residues. CDR1 SGHVS and CDR2 FNYEAQ come from the germline V gene. The CDR3 DNA is TGTGCCAGCAGCTTAGTGCGGGGGGCCACCGGGGAGCTGTTTTTT. Amino acid sequence: CASSLVRGATGELFF.

The V gene is TRBV28, the J gene TRBJ1-3, with D perhaps matching TRBD1 (5 bases). CDR3 length: 14 residues. Germline CDR1 is MDHEN and CDR2 is SYDVKM. V shed 7 bases and J shed 2 bases, with 12 bases lying between them. CDR3 in DNA: TGTGCCAGCAAAGTCGGGGGGGCTGGAAACACCATATATTTT. Translating it yields CASKVGGAGNTIYF.

This clonotype was counted only a few times. The chain links TRBV7-9 to TRBJ1-3, with D uncertain. The CDR3 length is 12 residues. V dropped 8 bases and J dropped 3 bases, with 8 bases sitting between them. In germline, CDR1 is SEHNR, CDR2 FQNEAQ (reference sequence). The CDR3: CASGGIGNTIYF. The DNA for the CDR3 is TGTGCCAGCGGCGGGATTGGAAACACCATATATTTT.

This clonotype appeared a few times. This chain uses TRBV7-6 with TRBJ2-2; unclear D gene. From germline, CDR1 is SGHVS and CDR2 FNYEAQ. CDR3 length equals 16 residues. V was cut by 1 base and J by 5 bases, with 14 bases left in between. The CDR3, as DNA: TGTGCCAGCAGCTTAGTGATGTGGGCCGGGACCGGGGAGCTGTTTTTT. Amino acids: CASSLVMWAGTGELFF. The full variable domain, with the rest looked up from reference TRBV7-6 and TRBJ2-2, is GAGVSQSPRYKVTKRGQDVALRCDPISGHVSLYWYRQALGQGPEFLTYFNYEAQQDKSGLPNDRFSAERPEGSISTLTIQRTEQRDSAMYRCASSLVMWAGTGELFFGEGSRLTVL.

V usage is TRBV24-1 and J usage is TRBJ2-3, with TRBD1 matching 7 bases. The CDR3 runs 14 residues. With 3 bases clipped from V and 4 bases from J, the junction kept 3 bases outside the gene matches. Germline V lookup: CDR1 KGHDR, CDR2 SFDVKD. CDR3 amino acids: CATSDPTGPDTQYF. The CDR3 nucleotides read TGTGCCACCAGTGATCCGACAGGGCCAGATACGCAGTATTTT.

This clonotype has a handful of counts. V and J are TRBV4-3 and TRBJ2-2; no reliable D call. Germline lookup yields CDR1 LGHNA and CDR2 YSLEER. With 3 bases removed from V and 2 bases from J, the gap between germline ends came to 10 bases. The CDR3 totals 15 residues. The CDR3 nucleotides are TGCGCCAGCAGCCATACTGCTGCTAACACCGGGGAGCTGTTTTTT. It yields the protein CASSHTAANTGELFF.

In its sample, this clonotype was seen a few times. V and J are TRBV5-5 and TRBJ2-3; D call uncertain. V lost 3 bases and J lost 8, with 13 bases in between. Germline-derived CDR1 and CDR2 are SGHKS and YYEKEE (reference sequence). The CDR3 is made up of 13 amino acids. CDR3 nucleotides: TGTGCCAGCAGCTCTCGTCCCGGAGTTACGCAGTATTTT. It codes for CASSSRPGVTQYF.

V is TRBV6-1 and J is TRBJ2-7; 13 bases agree with TRBD2. Germline CDR1 and CDR2: MNHNS and SASEGT. With 8 bases clipped from V and 2 bases from J, the junction kept 6 bases outside the gene matches. The CDR3 covers 15 residues. CDR3 in DNA: TGTGCCAGCTTAGGGACTAGCGGGGACGCCTACGAGCAGTACTTC. This gives the protein CASLGTSGDAYEQYF.

The CDR3 nucleotides are TGTGCCAGCAGCTTCCCTGACAGGGGAGGAAGAGATACGCAGTATTTT. This gives the protein CASSFPDRGGRDTQYF. V usage is TRBV7-8 and J usage is TRBJ2-3; 8 bases are a match to TRBD1. CDR1 and CDR2 (germline): SGHVS, FQNEAQ. Trimming removed 3 bases from V and 5 bases from J; junction bases left unmatched: 10. The CDR3 consists of 16 residues. The full variable domain, rest sourced from reference TRBV7-8 and TRBJ2-3, is GAGVSQSPRYKVAKRGQDVALRCDPISGHVSLFWYQQALGQGPEFLTYFQNEAQLDKSGLPSDRFFAERPEGSVSTLKIQRTQQEDSAVYLCASSFPDRGGRDTQYFGPGTRLTVL.

The genes are TRBV14 and TRBJ2-7; no clear D. There are 14 residues in the CDR3. The germline V gene has CDR1 SGHDN and CDR2 FVKESK. Trimming cost V 0 bases and J 3 bases, with 9 bases left between them. The CDR3 is CASSQEIRGYEQYF. The CDR3 nucleotides read TGTGCCAGCAGCCAAGAGATTCGAGGCTACGAGCAGTACTTC.

The chain is built from TRBV5-6 and TRBJ2-1, with D tentatively TRBD2 (6 bases). Between the trimmed V and J ends, which lost 0 bases and 9 bases, there was a span of 10 bases. Germline CDR1 and CDR2: SGHDT and YYEEEE. The CDR3 consists of 13 residues. CDR3 sequence: CASSLVRDPEQFF. The CDR3 DNA sequence: TGTGCCAGCAGCTTGGTGCGGGACCCTGAGCAGTTCTTC.

V and J are TRBV19 and TRBJ2-1, with no clear D. This CDR3 is 12 amino acids long. The V gene's germline CDR1 is LNHDA and CDR2 SQIVND (reference sequence). V shed 4 bases and J shed 9 bases, with 10 bases lying between them. CDR3 loop: CASSTTYSEQFF. The CDR3 nucleotides read TGTGCCAGTAGTACGACATACTCTGAGCAGTTCTTC.